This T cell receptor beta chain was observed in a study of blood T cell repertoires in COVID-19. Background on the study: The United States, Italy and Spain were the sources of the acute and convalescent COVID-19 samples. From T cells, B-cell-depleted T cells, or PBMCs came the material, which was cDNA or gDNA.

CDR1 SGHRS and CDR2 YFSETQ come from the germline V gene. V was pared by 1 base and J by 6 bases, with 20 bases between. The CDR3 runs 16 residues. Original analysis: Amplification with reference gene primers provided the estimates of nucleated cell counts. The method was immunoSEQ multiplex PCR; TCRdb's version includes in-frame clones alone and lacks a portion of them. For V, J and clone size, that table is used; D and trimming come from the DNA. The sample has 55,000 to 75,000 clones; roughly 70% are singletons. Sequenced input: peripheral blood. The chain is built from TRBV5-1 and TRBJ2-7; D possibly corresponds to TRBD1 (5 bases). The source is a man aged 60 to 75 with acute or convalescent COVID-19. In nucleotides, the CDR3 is TGCGCCAGCAGCTTGAGGGTCGGCAGGGAAGATCGCGAGCAGTACTTC. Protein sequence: CASSLRVGREDREQYF.